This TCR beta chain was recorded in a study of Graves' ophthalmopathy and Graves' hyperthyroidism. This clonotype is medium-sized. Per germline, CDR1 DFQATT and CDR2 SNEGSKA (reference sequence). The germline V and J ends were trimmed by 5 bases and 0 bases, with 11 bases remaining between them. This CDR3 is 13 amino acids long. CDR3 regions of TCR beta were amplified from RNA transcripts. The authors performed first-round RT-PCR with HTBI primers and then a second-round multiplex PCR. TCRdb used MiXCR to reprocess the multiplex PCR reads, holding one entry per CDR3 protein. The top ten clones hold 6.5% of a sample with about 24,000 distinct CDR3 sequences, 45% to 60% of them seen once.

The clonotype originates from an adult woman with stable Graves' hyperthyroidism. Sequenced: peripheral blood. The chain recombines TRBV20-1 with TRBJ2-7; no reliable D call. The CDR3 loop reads CSAPLYRSYEQYF. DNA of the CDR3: TGCAGTGCTCCGCTCTATCGCTCCTACGAGCAGTACTTC.